This record concerns one T cell receptor (beta chain) sequence. The data were produced by immunoSEQ multiplex PCR, yet TCRdb's version contains in-frame clones alone and is incomplete. The table has approximately 95,000 clones, 82% seen once; the top ten hold around 3.7%. The data are from a study of radiotherapy plus CTLA-4 blockade in lung cancer. J was trimmed by 5 bases and V by 6 bases; bases with no gene match: 7. The CDR3 sequence is 13 residues long. CDR1 is SQVTM, CDR2 ANQGSEA, per germline. The chain has TRBV29-1 and TRBJ2-1; 7 nucleotides agree with TRBD1. Here the sequenced sample was peripheral blood, taken from a patient treated with radiotherapy plus ipilimumab. The clonotype comes from a human donor with non-small cell lung cancer who had a partial response to radiotherapy plus ipilimumab. The CDR3 is CSVTGTVNNEQFF. CDR3 sequence (DNA): TGCAGCGTAACCGGGACAGTAAACAATGAGCAGTTCTTC.